This passage covers 12 T cell receptor beta chains from one sample sequenced in a study of glioma-infiltrating T cells after dendritic cell vaccination. Produced via immunoSEQ multiplex PCR; TCRdb's table is partial and in-frame only. This sample has about 82,000 clones, with 80% to 90% found just once. Sequences were derived from blood, sampled before dendritic cell vaccination. These receptors came from a human donor with glioblastoma.

The chain uses TRBV2 and TRBJ1-2; 8 bases fit TRBD1. There are 14 residues in the CDR3. Germline CDR1 reads SNHLY; CDR2 reads FYNNEI. The J segment lost 7 bases and the V segment lost 6 bases, leaving 10 bases of the junction unmatched. The CDR3 is CASRTTGGSSGYTF. For the CDR3, the DNA is TGTGCCAGCAGGACCACAGGGGGGTCCAGTGGCTACACCTTC.

The V call is TRBV10-1, the J call TRBJ1-1; the match to TRBD1 covers 9 bases. Trimming cost V 2 bases and J 4 bases; bases outside gene matches: 8. Germline V gene lookup returns CDR1 WNHNN and CDR2 SYGVQD (reference sequence). The CDR3 is 16 residues long. In DNA, the CDR3 is TGCGCCAGCAGTGAGGTCAGAACAGGGGGCTTCACTGAAGCTTTCTTT. Its protein product is CASSEVRTGGFTEAFF.

The V gene is TRBV18, the J gene TRBJ2-7; 8 bases match TRBD1. After removal of 6 bases from V and 3 bases from J, the junction contained 4 bases not matched to a gene. Per germline, CDR1 KGHSH and CDR2 LQKENI. The CDR3 has 13 amino acids. The CDR3 nucleotides read TGTGCCAGCTCGCCCACAGGGGGCTACGAGCAGTACTTC. Amino acid sequence: CASSPTGGYEQYF.

The chain uses TRBV29-1 and TRBJ1-2; 11 nucleotides match TRBD1. Trimming removed 7 bases from V and 3 bases from J; junction bases left unmatched: 4. Germline CDR1 SQVTM, CDR2 ANQGSEA. This CDR3 is built from 13 residues. CDR3 nucleotides: TGCAGCGCAGGACAGGGGGCCGACTATGGCTACACCTTC. This sequence encodes CSAGQGADYGYTF. Full variable domain (remainder filled in from reference TRBV29-1 and TRBJ1-2): SAVISQKPSRDICQRGTSLTIQCQVDSQVTMMFWYRQQPGQSLTLIATANQGSEATYESGFVIDKFPISRPNLTFSTLTVSNMSPEDSSIYLCSAGQGADYGYTFGSGTRLTVV.

The chain carries TRBV6-5 and TRBJ1-4, with D maybe TRBD1 (5 bases). The germline CDR1 and CDR2 sequences are MNHEY and SVGAGI. This CDR3 contains 15 residues. V was shortened by 0 bases and J by 3 bases, with 8 bases between the two germline ends. As DNA, the CDR3 is TGTGCCAGCAGTTACTCTGGGGCGGCTAATGAAAAACTGTTTTTT. Translated, it gives CASSYSGAANEKLFF.

The V call is TRBV5-6, the J call TRBJ2-4; 11 positions match TRBD1. Germline V CDR1 and CDR2: SGHDT, YYEEEE. The CDR3 extends over 16 amino acids. J lost 9 bases, V lost 4 bases, and 12 bases had no gene match. CDR3 DNA sequence: TGTGCCAGCAGCGGGCCCGGGACAGGGGGTTATTGCATTCAGTACTTC. It specifies CASSGPGTGGYCIQYF.

For the CDR3, the DNA is TGTGCTAGTGGTTCACCAGGACAGTTTCAAGAGACCCAGTACTTC. Its translation: CASGSPGQFQETQYF. The chain joins TRBV12-5 to TRBJ2-5, with a weak D call TRBD1 (6 bases). The V gene's germline CDR1 is LGHNT and CDR2 FRNRAP. The CDR3 runs 15 residues. V was cut by 4 bases and J by 2 bases, with 14 bases left in between. Combining the CDR3 with reference TRBV12-5 and TRBJ2-5 gives the whole variable domain DARVTQTPRHKVTEMGQEVTMRCQPILGHNTVFWYRQTMMQGLELLAYFRNRAPLDDSGMPKDRFSAEMPDATLATLKIQPSEPRDSAVYFCASGSPGQFQETQYFGPGTRLLVL.

This clone showed up just once. This chain uses TRBV10-1 with TRBJ2-7; D is perhaps TRBD2 (6 bases). Trimming removed 4 bases from V and 5 bases from J, with 15 bases in between. CDR3 length: 14 amino acids. CDR1 WNHNN and CDR2 SYGVQD come from the germline V gene (reference sequence). CDR3 protein: CASSAGTVGDEQYF. The CDR3 coding sequence is TGCGCCAGCAGTGCCGGGACTGTGGGGGACGAGCAGTACTTC.

V is TRBV9 and J is TRBJ2-1; tentatively, D is TRBD2 (5 bases). Deletions cut 2 bases from V and 10 bases from J, with 13 bases between. The CDR3 has 13 amino acids. Germline V gene data show CDR1 as SGDLS and CDR2 as YYNGEE. CDR3 loop: CASSVNSGGEQFF. CDR3 nucleotide sequence: TGTGCCAGCAGCGTGAACTCTGGCGGGGAGCAGTTCTTC.

Remarks on this clone: This sample also contains other DNA sequences that code for the same CDR3. The V gene is TRBV11-2, the J gene TRBJ1-6, with TRBD1 matching over 8 bases. Germline lookup yields CDR1 SGHAT and CDR2 FQNNGV. The CDR3 runs 14 residues. V shed 3 bases, J shed 6 bases, and the junction held 1 base outside the gene matches. CDR3 DNA sequence: TGTGCCAGCAGCTTCGGACAGGGTAATTCACCCCTCCACTTT. Translating it yields CASSFGQGNSPLHF.

This rearrangement joins TRBV13 to TRBJ2-5; TRBD1 is a possible D gene (6 bases). Germline lookup yields CDR1 PRHDT and CDR2 FYEKMQ (reference sequence). V shed 6 bases and J shed 1 base, with 12 bases lying between them. The CDR3 totals 14 residues. This chain's CDR3 is CASSSRTAQETQYF. The CDR3 DNA reads TGTGCCAGCAGTTCCCGGACAGCCCAAGAGACCCAGTACTTC.

J is TRBJ2-2 and V is TRBV9; 13 bases align to TRBD2. The length of the CDR3 is 17 residues. The V segment lost 6 bases and the J segment 0 bases; nucleotides outside the gene matches: 5. Germline V gene data show CDR1 as SGDLS and CDR2 as YYNGEE. For the CDR3, the DNA is TGTGCCAGCACCAGACTAGCGGGGGGTTCGAACACCGGGGAGCTGTTTTTT. Translating gives CASTRLAGGSNTGELFF.